Listed below are T cell receptor beta chains from one sample, sequenced in a study of T cell responses to AZD1222 COVID-19 vaccine. Clones were read by immunoSEQ multiplex PCR, and TCRdb kept only the in-frame ones, dropping some. The profile covers about 180,000 clones, with about nine tenths appearing a single time and 1.5% to 2% taken by the ten largest. This specimen was peripheral blood, taken 28 days after the second AZD1222 dose. Receptors were obtained from an adult who received the AZD1222 COVID-19 vaccine. Both conserved end residues are part of each CDR3. The order of the fields is V gene, D gene, clone size, J gene, CDR3 DNA, CDR3 protein. A D gene is named only where the DNA matches it firmly. The size of a clone is reported for some rows only, either as once, few or many, or as a class for expanded clones.

TRBV6-5	-	-	TRBJ1-4	TGTGCCAGCACGAGTCAACGGGGAAATGAAAAACTGTTTTTT	CASTSQRGNEKLFF
TRBV30	-	-	TRBJ1-1	TGTGCCTGGGGTCCTCTCCCCGGGACGGCGAACACTGAAGCTTTCTTT	CAWGPLPGTANTEAFF
TRBV12-3/TRBV12-4	-	-	TRBJ2-4	TGTGCCAGCACTGCGGACAGCAGGGGCATTCAGTACTTC	CASTADSRGIQYF
TRBV7-9	-	-	TRBJ1-2	TGTGCCAGCAGCTTATGGGCAGGCATTAACTATGGCTACACCTTC	CASSLWAGINYGYTF
TRBV2	-	-	TRBJ2-2	TGTGCCAGCAGTGAATCTTTTTTGAACACCGGGGAGCTGTTTTTT	CASSESFLNTGELFF
TRBV2	-	-	TRBJ1-5	TGTGCCTCCTCCGACGGGGGGCTAGTGCAGCCCCAGCATTTT	CASSDGGLVQPQHF
TRBV29-1	-	-	TRBJ1-2	TGCAGCGTTGGGCAAGACTATGGCTACACCTTC	CSVGQDYGYTF
TRBV27	-	-	TRBJ2-2	TGTGCCAGCAGTTTATCTGGCGGGGCCCCGGGGGAGCTGTTTTTT	CASSLSGGAPGELFF
TRBV10-2	-	-	TRBJ2-5	TGCGCCAGCAGTGGAGGACTGGGGACCCAGTACTTC	CASSGGLGTQYF
TRBV4-3	-	-	TRBJ1-1	TGCGCCAGCAGCCCCGAGGGGACGGTGAACACTGAAGCTTTCTTT	CASSPEGTVNTEAFF
TRBV2	TRBD2	-	TRBJ2-7	TGTGCCAGCAGATTGACTAGCGGGAGACCCGACGAGCAGTACTTC	CASRLTSGRPDEQYF
TRBV25-1	-	once	TRBJ1-3	TGTGCCAGCAGCCCAAACCACGGAGGCCCCTCTGGAAACACCATATATTTT	CASSPNHGGPSGNTIYF
TRBV25-1	TRBD2	-	TRBJ2-7	TGTGCCAGCAGCCCCGGGATGGCTAGCGGGGGGCCTTTTCACTTC	CASSPGMASGGPFHF
TRBV27	-	-	TRBJ2-3	TGTGCCAGCAGTCCCTGGGAGCGCACAGATACGCAGTATTTT	CASSPWERTDTQYF
TRBV28	TRBD1	-	TRBJ1-5	TGTGCCAGGAGCCCCCCGACAGGGCCCAATCAGCCCCAGCATTTT	CARSPPTGPNQPQHF
TRBV27	-	-	TRBJ2-5	TGTGCCAGCAGTTTATTTTGGGGTCCTGAAGAGACCCAGTACTTC	CASSLFWGPEETQYF
TRBV2	TRBD1	-	TRBJ1-1	TGTGCCAGCAGTGAGACAGGGGACGTCGCTGAAGCTTTCTTT	CASSETGDVAEAFF
TRBV28	TRBD1	-	TRBJ1-5	TGTGCCAGCAGTCGGGGGACAGGGTTGAATCAGCCCCAGCATTTT	CASSRGTGLNQPQHF
TRBV29-1	-	-	TRBJ2-1	TGCAGCGCGGCGGGGACAGTCGGCAATGAGCAGTTCTTC	CSAAGTVGNEQFF
TRBV7-8	-	-	TRBJ2-2	TGTGCCAGCAGCGGCAGGACTACGAACACCGGGGAGCTGTTTTTT	CASSGRTTNTGELFF
TRBV10-3	TRBD1	-	TRBJ2-7	TGTGCCATCAGGGACGGGACAGGCACACAGTACTTC	CAIRDGTGTQYF
TRBV18	-	few	TRBJ1-1	TGTGCCAGCTCACGTTTATCCGGGCTCTCTGAAGCTTTCTTT	CASSRLSGLSEAFF
TRBV6-4	-	-	TRBJ1-1	TGTGCCAGCAGTCGAGAAGGGAACACTGAAGCTTTCTTT	CASSREGNTEAFF
TRBV5-4	-	-	TRBJ1-6	TGTGCCAGCAGCTTGGACAGATATTCACCCCTCCACTTT	CASSLDRYSPLHF
TRBV19	TRBD2	-	TRBJ2-3	TGTGCCAGTGGGGAGGGCCTACACACAGATACGCAGTATTTT	CASGEGLHTDTQYF
TRBV2	TRBD1	-	TRBJ2-7	TGTGCCAGCAGTGATTCCGGACAGGGCCACCGGGACTTC	CASSDSGQGHRDF
TRBV2	-	-	TRBJ2-5	TGTGCCAGCAGTGACGGACTGAAAGAGACCCAGTACTTC	CASSDGLKETQYF
TRBV12-5	TRBD1	-	TRBJ1-2	TGTGCTAGTGGTTTAGAAACAGGGGGCCTCAATGGCTACACCTTC	CASGLETGGLNGYTF
TRBV3-1/TRBV3-2	-	-	TRBJ2-1	TGTGCCAGCAGCCCCCGAATCGGCCGGGAGCAGTTCTTC	CASSPRIGREQFF
TRBV5-1	TRBD2	few	TRBJ2-7	TGCGCCAGCAGCTTGGGGCTAGCGGGAGCTCCCTACGAGCAGTACTTC	CASSLGLAGAPYEQYF
TRBV15	TRBD1	-	TRBJ1-4	TGTGCCACCAGCACATCAACAGGGGCTAATGAAAAACTGTTTTTT	CATSTSTGANEKLFF
TRBV19	-	-	TRBJ2-7	TGTGCCAGTCACGATAGGGGAGGCTACGAGCAGTACTTC	CASHDRGGYEQYF
TRBV19	-	few	TRBJ1-1	TGTGCCAGTAGTACGACCCGGCAGGGAACGGCTGAAGCTTTCTTT	CASSTTRQGTAEAFF
TRBV4-2	TRBD1	-	TRBJ1-2	TGTGCCAGCAGCCAAGAGGGGACAGTTACTAACTATGGCTACACCTTC	CASSQEGTVTNYGYTF
TRBV10-3	TRBD2	-	TRBJ2-2	TGTGCCATCAGTGAGTATCATCCTAGCGGGGGCCGCACCGGGGAGCTGTTTTTT	CAISEYHPSGGRTGELFF
TRBV2	TRBD1	-	TRBJ2-7	TGTGCCAGCAGTCTGTGGACAGGGGTCCCCTCCTTC	CASSLWTGVPSF
TRBV7-3	TRBD1	-	TRBJ2-2	TGTGCCAGCAGCCGATCGACAGGGGGCTCCACCGGGGAGCTGTTTTTT	CASSRSTGGSTGELFF
TRBV18	TRBD2	-	TRBJ2-1	TGTGCCAGCTCATCGACTAGCGGGAGTTACAATGAGCAGTTCTTC	CASSSTSGSYNEQFF
TRBV5-6	-	-	TRBJ1-5	TGTGCCAGCAGTTACGGAGGGGGGAGCAATCAGCCCCAGCATTTT	CASSYGGGSNQPQHF
TRBV10-1	TRBD1	-	TRBJ2-3	TGCGCCATTCCAGGGGGCTCCACAGATACGCAGTATTTT	CAIPGGSTDTQYF
TRBV21-1	-	once	TRBJ2-7	TGTGCCAGCAGAATACTAAAGGGGGGCGAGGGGGGCTACGAGCAGTACTTC	CASRILKGGEGGYEQYF
TRBV4-3	TRBD2	-	TRBJ2-3	TGCGCCAGCAGCCCGGAGGACTTGGGACTAGTGGCCCTCGCAGATACGCAGTATTTT	CASSPEDLGLVALADTQYF
TRBV7-9	-	-	TRBJ2-1	TGTGCCAGCAGCTTAATAACCATCCAGGAGCAGTTCTTC	CASSLITIQEQFF
TRBV19	-	-	TRBJ1-2	TGTGCCAGTAGTATCAGGGACTATGGCTACACCTTC	CASSIRDYGYTF
TRBV2	TRBD2	-	TRBJ2-3	TGTGCCAGCAGACGGAGGACTAGCGTAGGCACAGATACGCAGTATTTT	CASRRRTSVGTDTQYF
TRBV13	-	-	TRBJ2-5	TGTGCCAGCAGCTTAGAGACAGACCTGGGGGAGACCCAGTACTTC	CASSLETDLGETQYF
TRBV4-2	-	once	TRBJ2-7	TGTGCCAGCAGCCAAGTACAGGCGGCAGGGGTGTACCACGAGCAGTACTTC	CASSQVQAAGVYHEQYF
TRBV7-6	TRBD2	-	TRBJ2-2	TGTGCCAGCAGCTTAGCACTAGCGGGAGAGGTCACCGGGGAGCTGTTTTTT	CASSLALAGEVTGELFF
TRBV28	TRBD1	-	TRBJ2-7	TGTGCCAGCTTCCCGGGGGGACAGGGTCAGTACGAGCAGTACTTC	CASFPGGQGQYEQYF
TRBV7-9	TRBD1	-	TRBJ1-6	TGTGCCAGCAGCTTGCGTACAGGGGATAATTCACCCCTCCACTTT	CASSLRTGDNSPLHF
TRBV2	TRBD1	once	TRBJ2-7	TGTGCCAGCAGGCCCGGGACAGGGTCGTACGAGCAGTACTTC	CASRPGTGSYEQYF
TRBV7-9	-	-	TRBJ1-2	TGTGCCAGCAGCCCTCAGGGCTCGGGCTATGGCTACACCTTC	CASSPQGSGYGYTF
TRBV29-1	-	-	TRBJ1-3	TGCAGCGCAAAGCCCCACTCTGGAAACACCATATATTTT	CSAKPHSGNTIYF
TRBV7-2	-	few	TRBJ2-4	TGTGCGACCAGGGGGGGGGATAAAAACATTCAGTACTTC	CATRGGDKNIQYF
TRBV6-1	-	-	TRBJ1-4	TGTGCCAGCAGTGAACCAGGGGTTAGTGAAAAACTGTTTTTT	CASSEPGVSEKLFF
TRBV2	TRBD1	-	TRBJ1-2	TGTGCCGGTGGACAGGGGGCTAATGGCTACACCTTC	CAGGQGANGYTF
TRBV14	-	-	TRBJ1-6	TGTGCCAGCCTTAGGGGTTTCTATAATTCACCCCTCCACTTT	CASLRGFYNSPLHF
TRBV18	TRBD2	-	TRBJ2-7	TGTGCCAGCTCAGGCCAGGGACTAGCGGGAGATGGGGAGCAGTACTTC	CASSGQGLAGDGEQYF
TRBV7-9	-	-	TRBJ2-1	TGTGCCAGCAGCCGCTTAAAGGGGTCCTACAATGAGCAGTTCTTC	CASSRLKGSYNEQFF
TRBV3-1/TRBV3-2	-	-	TRBJ2-2	TGTGCCAGCAGCCAAGTAACCTATTGGGGGGCCGGGGAGCTGTTTTTT	CASSQVTYWGAGELFF